This TCR beta chain was observed in a study of blood T cell repertoires in COVID-19. Study background: The study drew acute and convalescent COVID-19 samples from the United States, Italy and Spain.

Authors' analysis steps: Counts of nucleated cells, estimated from reference gene primer amplification, were obtained. Method: immunoSEQ multiplex PCR; TCRdb's copy keeps in-frame clones and lacks some. Clone size and V and J calls were adopted from that table, with D and trimming inferred from the DNA. This sample has fewer than 350,000 clones, with roughly 85% found just once. V was trimmed by 4 bases and J by 1 base, leaving 10 bases between them. Germline V gives CDR1 MNHNY, CDR2 SVGAGI (reference sequence). The CDR3 extends over 14 amino acids. V and J are TRBV6-6 and TRBJ1-1, with D unclear. Source material: PBMCs or T cells enriched from blood (not recorded which). This sequence was found in a woman aged 50 to 60 who had recovered from COVID-19. The CDR3 region is CASSFRTRNTEAFF. The CDR3 bases are TGTGCCAGCAGTTTCCGTACAAGGAACACTGAAGCTTTCTTT.